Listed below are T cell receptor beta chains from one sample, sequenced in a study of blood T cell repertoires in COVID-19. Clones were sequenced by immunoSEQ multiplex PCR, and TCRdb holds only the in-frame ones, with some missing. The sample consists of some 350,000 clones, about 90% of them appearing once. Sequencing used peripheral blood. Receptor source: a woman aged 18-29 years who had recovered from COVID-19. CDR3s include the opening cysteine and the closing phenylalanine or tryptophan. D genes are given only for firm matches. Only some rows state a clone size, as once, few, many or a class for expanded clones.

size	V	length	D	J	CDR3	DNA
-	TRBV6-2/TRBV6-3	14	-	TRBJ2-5	CASSYSQGRETQYF	TGTGCCAGCAGTTACTCTCAGGGTCGAGAGACCCAGTACTTC
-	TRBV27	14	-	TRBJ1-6	CASMLRENNTPLHF	TGTGCCAGCATGCTCCGGGAAAACAACACCCCCCTCCACTTT
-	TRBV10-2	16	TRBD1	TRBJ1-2	CASSLGRDSFLRGYTF	TGCGCCAGCAGTCTGGGCCGGGACAGCTTCCTGAGGGGCTACACCTTC
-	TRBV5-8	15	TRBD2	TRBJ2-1	CASSTGLAAYNEQFF	TGTGCCAGCAGCACGGGACTAGCGGCCTACAATGAGCAGTTCTTC
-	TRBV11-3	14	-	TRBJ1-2	CASSLQGMPGGHTF	TGTGCCAGCAGCTTACAGGGAATGCCAGGTGGCCACACCTTC
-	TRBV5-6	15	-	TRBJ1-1	CASSLDAGGRTEAFF	TGTGCCAGCAGCTTGGATGCGGGGGGGCGCACTGAAGCTTTCTTT
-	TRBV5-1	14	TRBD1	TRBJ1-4	CASSLWTGHEKLFF	TGCGCCAGCAGCTTGTGGACAGGTCACGAAAAACTGTTTTTT
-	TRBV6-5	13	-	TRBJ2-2	CASRGGNTGELFF	TGTGCCAGCAGGGGGGGGAACACCGGGGAGCTGTTTTTT
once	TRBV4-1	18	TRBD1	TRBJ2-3	CASSRYRKQGVRTDTQYF	TGCGCCAGCAGCCGATACAGGAAGCAGGGGGTAAGAACAGATACGCAGTATTTT
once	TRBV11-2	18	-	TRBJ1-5	CASSPIRGINVEDQPQHF	TGTGCCAGCAGCCCCATCCGGGGGATTAACGTGGAGGATCAGCCCCAGCATTTT
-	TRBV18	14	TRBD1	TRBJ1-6	CASSQGQGLSPLHF	TGTGCCAGCTCCCAGGGACAGGGGCTATCACCCCTCCACTTT
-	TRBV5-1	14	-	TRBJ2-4	CASSSQGQGNIQYF	TGCGCCAGCAGCTCCCAGGGGCAGGGTAACATTCAGTACTTC
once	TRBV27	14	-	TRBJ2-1	CASSLYRADNEQFF	TGTGCCAGCAGTTTGTACAGGGCGGACAATGAGCAGTTCTTC
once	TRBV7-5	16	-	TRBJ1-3	CARSGWAAISGNTIYF	TGTGCCAGAAGCGGTTGGGCCGCCATCTCTGGAAACACCATATATTTT
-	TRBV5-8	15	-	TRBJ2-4	CASSLDRGGLGIQYF	TGTGCCAGCAGCTTGGACAGGGGGGGTTTGGGCATTCAGTACTTC
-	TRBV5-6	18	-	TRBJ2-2	CASSLVVAGGMDTGELFF	TGTGCCAGCAGCTTGGTGGTGGCAGGGGGGATGGACACCGGGGAGCTGTTTTTT
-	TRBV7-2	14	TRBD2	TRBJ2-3	CASCTLAGVDTQYF	TGTGCCAGCTGCACTCTAGCGGGAGTGGATACGCAGTATTTT
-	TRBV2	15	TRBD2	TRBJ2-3	CASKGVSGRTDTQYF	TGTGCCAGCAAGGGGGTTAGCGGGAGAACAGATACGCAGTATTTT
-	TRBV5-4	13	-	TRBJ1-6	CASSLGWSSPLHF	TGTGCCAGCAGCTTGGGGTGGAGTTCACCCCTCCACTTT
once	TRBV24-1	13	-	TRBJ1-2	CATSDFVFYGYTF	TGTGCCACCAGTGATTTTGTATTCTATGGCTACACCTTC
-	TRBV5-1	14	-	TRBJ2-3	CASSSGHLTDTQYF	TGCGCCAGCAGCTCTGGGCACCTCACAGATACGCAGTATTTT
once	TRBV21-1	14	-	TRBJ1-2	CASSKGDRGHGYTF	TGTGCCAGCAGCAAAGGGGACAGGGGGCATGGCTACACCTTC
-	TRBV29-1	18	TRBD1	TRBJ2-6	CSVEILAGGKRGANVLTF	TGCAGCGTTGAGATCTTGGCAGGGGGCAAAAGGGGGGCCAACGTCCTGACTTTC
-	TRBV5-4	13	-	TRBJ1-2	CASSLGGRAGYTF	TGTGCCAGCAGCTTGGGGGGCAGGGCAGGCTACACCTTC
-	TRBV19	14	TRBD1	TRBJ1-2	CASSIDRANYGYTF	TGTGCCAGTAGTATTGACAGGGCTAACTATGGCTACACCTTC
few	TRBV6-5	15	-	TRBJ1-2	CASSYSGGRGYGYTF	TGTGCCAGCAGTTACTCCGGCGGTCGGGGCTATGGCTACACCTTC
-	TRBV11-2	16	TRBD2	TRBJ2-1	CASSLAAGVSYNEQFF	TGTGCCAGCAGCTTAGCAGCGGGAGTCTCGTACAATGAGCAGTTCTTC
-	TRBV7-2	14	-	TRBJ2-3	CASSLSSRTDTQYF	TGTGCCAGCAGCTTGTCTAGCCGCACAGATACGCAGTATTTT
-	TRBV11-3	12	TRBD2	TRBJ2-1	CASRTSGNEQFF	TGTGCCAGCAGAACTAGCGGCAATGAGCAGTTCTTC
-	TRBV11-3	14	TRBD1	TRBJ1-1	CASSTGGLNTEAFF	TGTGCCAGCAGCACAGGGGGCCTGAACACTGAAGCTTTCTTT
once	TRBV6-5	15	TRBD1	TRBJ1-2	CASVTGQVLFYGYTF	TGTGCCAGCGTTACGGGACAGGTATTATTCTATGGCTACACCTTC
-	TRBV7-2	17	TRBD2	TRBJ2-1	CASSLGKGLSGGNEQFF	TGTGCCAGCAGCTTAGGAAAGGGGCTTAGCGGGGGTAATGAGCAGTTCTTC
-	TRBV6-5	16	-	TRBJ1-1	CASSYSPDSMNTEAFF	TGTGCCAGCAGTTACAGCCCTGACAGCATGAACACTGAAGCTTTCTTT
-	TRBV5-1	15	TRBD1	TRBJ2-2	CASSLQGGNTGELFF	TGCGCCAGCAGCTTACAGGGGGGGAACACCGGGGAGCTGTTTTTT
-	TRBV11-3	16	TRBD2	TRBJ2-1	CASSLRLSGSGDEQFF	TGTGCCAGCAGCTTGCGACTTAGCGGGAGTGGCGATGAGCAGTTCTTC
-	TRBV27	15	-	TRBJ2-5	CASTPTPGGRETQYF	TGTGCCAGCACCCCTACGCCCGGGGGGCGTGAGACCCAGTACTTC
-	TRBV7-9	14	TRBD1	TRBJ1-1	CASSQGQRGTEAFF	TGTGCCAGCAGTCAGGGACAGAGGGGCACTGAAGCTTTCTTT
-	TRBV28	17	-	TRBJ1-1	CASSLNPSQGRDTEAFF	TGTGCCAGCAGTTTAAACCCCTCGCAGGGGCGAGACACTGAAGCTTTCTTT
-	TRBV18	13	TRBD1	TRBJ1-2	CASSFGQVMGYTF	TGTGCCAGCTCCTTCGGACAGGTGATGGGCTACACCTTC
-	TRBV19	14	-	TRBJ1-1	CASSIDRGQSEAFF	TGTGCCAGTAGTATAGATCGTGGACAGAGTGAAGCTTTCTTT
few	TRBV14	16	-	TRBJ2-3	CASSYTAGSSTDTQYF	TGTGCCAGCAGCTACACGGCGGGATCTAGCACAGATACGCAGTATTTT
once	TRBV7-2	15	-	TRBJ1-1	CASSLLLGAQTEAFF	TGTGCCAGCAGCTTATTGTTGGGGGCACAAACTGAAGCTTTCTTT
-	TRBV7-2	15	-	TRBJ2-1	CASSLAGGPSGEQFF	TGTGCCAGCAGCCTAGCCGGGGGCCCTAGCGGAGAGCAGTTCTTC
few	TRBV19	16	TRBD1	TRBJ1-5	CASSSQGTVSNQPQHF	TGTGCCAGTAGTTCTCAGGGGACAGTCTCTAATCAGCCCCAGCATTTT
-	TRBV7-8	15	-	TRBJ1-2	CASSFRGGAGYGYTF	TGTGCCAGCAGCTTCCGGGGGGGCGCAGGCTATGGCTACACCTTC
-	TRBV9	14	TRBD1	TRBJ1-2	CASGGTAPGYGYTF	TGTGCCAGCGGCGGGACAGCGCCTGGCTATGGCTACACCTTC
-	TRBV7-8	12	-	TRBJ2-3	CASSLDIDTQYF	TGTGCCAGCAGCTTAGACATAGATACGCAGTATTTT
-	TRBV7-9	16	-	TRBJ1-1	CASSPASGGVNTEAFF	TGTGCCAGCAGCCCCGCGTCCGGGGGAGTGAACACTGAAGCTTTCTTT
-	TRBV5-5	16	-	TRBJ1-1	CASSSAEGDVNTEAFF	TGTGCCAGCAGCTCCGCCGAGGGGGATGTGAACACTGAAGCTTTCTTT
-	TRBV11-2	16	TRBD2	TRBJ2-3	CASSSLGLAGADTQYF	TGTGCCAGCAGCTCCTTGGGACTAGCAGGGGCAGATACGCAGTATTTT
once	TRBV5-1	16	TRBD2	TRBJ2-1	CASSLVASSGNHEQFF	TGCGCCAGCAGCTTGGTAGCGTCTAGCGGGAATCATGAGCAGTTCTTC
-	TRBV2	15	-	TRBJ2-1	CASSEVRGSYNEQFF	TGTGCCAGCAGTGAAGTACGGGGCTCCTACAATGAGCAGTTCTTC
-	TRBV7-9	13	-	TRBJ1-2	CASSHDSHYGYTF	TGTGCCAGCAGCCACGACAGTCACTATGGCTACACCTTC
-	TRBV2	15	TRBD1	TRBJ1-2	CASSRTGGHGNYYTF	TGTGCCAGCAGTCGGACAGGGGGTCACGGAAACTACTACACCTTC
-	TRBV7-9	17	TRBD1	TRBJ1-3	CASSLPLQGKSGNTIYF	TGTGCCAGCAGCTTACCCCTACAGGGGAAATCTGGAAACACCATATATTTT
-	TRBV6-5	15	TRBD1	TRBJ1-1	CASRTQDRPNTEAFF	TGTGCCAGCAGGACGCAGGACAGGCCGAACACTGAAGCTTTCTTT
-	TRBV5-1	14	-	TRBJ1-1	CASSLATGTTEAFF	TGCGCCAGCAGCTTGGCCACAGGGACCACTGAAGCTTTCTTT